One sample yielded the 25 T cell receptor beta chains listed below, sequenced in a study of shared clonotypes between healthy human individuals. This table comes from immunoSEQ multiplex PCR, and its TCRdb copy is limited to in-frame clones, with some not included. The sample shows about 450,000 clones, 75% to 85% of them seen only once. The sample consisted of PBMCs. These receptors originate from a woman in her thirties or forties in good health. Some clones in this sample may be carry-over from other donors' samples.

The chain carries TRBV2 and TRBJ1-1; D is possibly TRBD1 (5 bases). CDR1 is SNHLY, CDR2 FYNNEI, per germline. There are 17 residues in the CDR3. V gave up 3 bases and J gave up 0 bases, with 17 bases separating them. The DNA for the CDR3 is TGTGCCAGCAGTGATGATTTCCCGGGACTGATGAACACTGAAGCTTTCTTT. Its translation is CASSDDFPGLMNTEAFF.

The chain combines TRBV27 with TRBJ2-3; 14 positions match TRBD2. V was clipped by 3 bases and J by 3 bases; unmatched bases: 11. This CDR3 comprises 19 residues. Per the germline V gene, CDR1 is MNHEY and CDR2 is SMNVEV (reference sequence). The CDR3 DNA reads as TGTGCCAGCAGTTTCCGACCGGGACTAGCGGGAGTTAGAACAGATACGCAGTATTTT. This gives the protein CASSFRPGLAGVRTDTQYF.

V usage is TRBV29-1 and J usage is TRBJ2-7; unclear D gene. V was clipped by 7 bases and J by 0 bases, with 13 bases between them. The length of the CDR3 is 13 residues. The germline V gene has CDR1 SQVTM and CDR2 ANQGSEA. The CDR3 here is CSAKDPGSYEQYF. The CDR3 DNA is TGCAGCGCTAAAGACCCAGGCTCCTACGAGCAGTACTTC.

Worth noting for this clone: Other nucleotide sequences in the sample specify the same CDR3. The J gene is TRBJ2-7, the V gene TRBV29-1, with 12 bases that match TRBD1. Germline V gene data show CDR1 as SQVTM and CDR2 as ANQGSEA. The CDR3 runs to 15 residues. V was pared by 3 bases and J by 6 bases, with 9 bases of the junction left unmatched. In DNA, the CDR3 is TGCAGCGTTGAGGGGGACAGGGGGCACGTGGTCGAGCAGTACTTC. Translation gives CSVEGDRGHVVEQYF.

The V gene is TRBV5-1, the J gene TRBJ2-7; TRBD1 aligns across 11 bases. Germline V gene data show CDR1 as SGHRS and CDR2 as YFSETQ. With V trimmed by 3 bases and J by 2 bases, 1 base remained unmatched. The CDR3 extends over 14 amino acids. DNA for the CDR3: TGCGCCAGCAGCTGGGGACAGGGGGCCTACGAGCAGTACTTC. It is translated as CASSWGQGAYEQYF.

This clone was seen just once. The chain employs TRBV5-1 and TRBJ2-1; D may be TRBD2 (6 bases). Trimming left V 0 bases short and J 9 bases short, with 13 bases between. Germline loops: CDR1 SGHRS, CDR2 YFSETQ. The CDR3 extends over 14 amino acids. The chain's CDR3 is CASSLATSPAEQFF. For the CDR3, the DNA is TGCGCCAGCAGCTTGGCCACTAGCCCAGCTGAGCAGTTCTTC. Drawing the rest from reference TRBV5-1 and TRBJ2-1, the complete variable domain is KAGVTQTPRYLIKTRGQQVTLSCSPISGHRSVSWYQQTPGQGLQFLFEYFSETQRNKGNFPGRFSGRQFSNSRSEMNVSTLELGDSALYLCASSLATSPAEQFFGPGTRLTVL.

This clone was seen once. The chain is built from TRBV18 and TRBJ1-2; D not certain. The CDR3 sequence is 12 residues long. Between the trimmed V and J ends, which lost 6 bases and 8 bases, there was a span of 13 bases. Germline assignment: CDR1 KGHSH and CDR2 LQKENI. The CDR3 loop is CASSNLLAGYTF. The CDR3, as DNA: TGTGCCAGCTCGAACCTCCTGGCCGGCTACACCTTC. Full variable domain (remainder filled in from reference TRBV18 and TRBJ1-2): NAGVMQNPRHLVRRRGQEARLRCSPMKGHSHVYWYRQLPEEGLKFMVYLQKENIIDESGMPKERFSAEFPKEGPSILRIQQVVRGDSAAYFCASSNLLAGYTFGSGTRLTVV.

This clone was found once. This chain links TRBV27 with TRBJ1-1; a possible D gene is TRBD1 (5 bases). Germline CDR1 and CDR2: MNHEY and SMNVEV (reference sequence). V lost 2 bases and J lost 4, with 8 bases in between. The length of the CDR3 is 13 residues. The CDR3 loop reads CASSLLGVTEAFF. For the CDR3, the DNA is TGTGCCAGCAGTTTACTGGGGGTCACTGAAGCTTTCTTT.

CDR3 amino acids: CAWSVSGGGFPGELFF. CDR3 bases: TGTGCCTGGAGTGTATCTGGGGGAGGGTTTCCCGGGGAGCTGTTTTTT. The chain employs TRBV30 and TRBJ2-2; 7 bases align to TRBD2. The CDR3 is 16 amino acids. V was pared by 0 bases and J by 6 bases, with 10 bases of the junction left unmatched. The germline gives CDR1 GTSNPN, CDR2 SVGIG (reference sequence).

This chain uses TRBV28 with TRBJ2-1; 8 bases agree with TRBD2. The ends lost 6 bases at V and 4 bases at J; junction bases unmatched: 8. This CDR3 has 15 residues. The germline V gene encodes CDR1 MDHEN and CDR2 SYDVKM. The CDR3 DNA follows: TGTGCCAGCAGCGAAAGACTAGCGAGATACAATGAGCAGTTCTTC. This sequence encodes CASSERLARYNEQFF.

V is TRBV29-1 and J is TRBJ2-1; 9 bases match TRBD2. Germline V gives CDR1 SQVTM, CDR2 ANQGSEA. CDR3 length equals 14 residues. Losses at the gene ends were 4 bases for V and 4 bases for J; bases not matched to a gene: 5. CDR3 region: CSVGSSGRYNEQFF. CDR3 DNA sequence: TGCAGCGTTGGGTCAAGCGGGAGGTACAATGAGCAGTTCTTC.

In its sample, this clone was seen many times. The gene calls are TRBV27 and TRBJ2-1; 13 bases are a match to TRBD2. This CDR3 region has 23 residues. The V and J ends lost 7 bases and 8 bases, in that order; junction bases with no gene match: 32. Germline CDR1 and CDR2: MNHEY and SMNVEV (reference sequence). CDR3 region: CASIRFGVRTSGSIPVRIHEQFF. The CDR3 nucleotides are TGTGCCAGCATTCGCTTTGGGGTTAGGACTAGCGGGAGTATCCCGGTGAGGATACATGAGCAGTTCTTC.

The chain uses TRBV19 and TRBJ2-6, with D perhaps matching TRBD1 (5 bases). V was clipped by 3 bases and J by 0 bases, with 6 bases between them. Germline CDR1 reads LNHDA; CDR2 reads SQIVND (reference sequence). The CDR3 length is 15 residues. The CDR3, as DNA: TGTGCCAGTAGTATTAGGGGCTCTGGGGCCAACGTCCTGACTTTC. This encodes CASSIRGSGANVLTF. The complete variable domain, with remaining parts taken from reference TRBV19 and TRBJ2-6, reads DGGITQSPKYLFRKEGQNVTLSCEQNLNHDAMYWYRQDPGQGLRLIYYSQIVNDFQKGDIAEGYSVSREKKESFPLTVTSAQKNPTAFYLCASSIRGSGANVLTFGAGSRLTVL.

This clone has ten or more counts. V and J are TRBV4-1 and TRBJ2-3; D tentatively fits TRBD1 or TRBD2 (5 bases each). This CDR3 region has 14 residues. Per the germline V gene, CDR1 is MGHRA and CDR2 is YSYEKL. V shed 0 bases and J shed 8 bases, with 12 bases lying between them. The CDR3: CASSQERDGGTQYF. Here the CDR3 DNA reads TGCGCCAGCAGCCAAGAGAGGGACGGCGGTACGCAGTATTTT.

The rearrangement uses TRBV5-4 and TRBJ2-3; 11 nucleotides match TRBD2. CDR3 size: 14 residues. The germline CDR1 and CDR2 sequences are SGHNT and YYREEE (reference sequence). Unmatched junction bases numbered 3, after V lost 5 bases and J lost 4 bases. CDR3 sequence: CASRVAGGADTQYF. The CDR3, as DNA: TGTGCCAGCAGGGTAGCGGGAGGGGCAGATACGCAGTATTTT.

Regarding this clone: A read error may account for a junction end that differs from germline. The chain combines TRBV5-1 with TRBJ2-5; D possibly matches TRBD1 or TRBD2 (5 bases each). This CDR3 is 14 amino acids long. Germline CDR1 SGHRS, CDR2 YFSETQ. The CDR3 sequence: CASSPGRGQETQYF. In DNA, the CDR3 is TGCGCAAGCAGCCCGGGAAGGGGACAAGAGACCCAGTACTTC.

The chain employs TRBV7-3 and TRBJ2-1; no clear D gene. The V end lost 5 bases, the J end lost 0 bases, and 14 bases lay between the germline ends. The CDR3 runs to 16 residues. Germline V gives CDR1 SGHTA, CDR2 FQGTGA. CDR3 residues: CASSPLRVGSYNEQFF. CDR3 DNA: TGTGCCAGCAGCCCCTTAAGGGTGGGCTCCTACAATGAGCAGTTCTTC.

V gene TRBV7-3 combines with J gene TRBJ2-7; 7 positions agree with TRBD1. Germline assignment: CDR1 SGHTA and CDR2 FQGTGA. The CDR3 is made up of 17 amino acids. J lost 5 bases, V lost 5 bases, and 18 bases had no gene match. The CDR3 sequence: CASSLKGTGVKANEQYF. The DNA for the CDR3 is TGTGCCAGCAGCCTTAAAGGCACAGGGGTCAAGGCCAACGAGCAGTACTTC.

CDR3 sequence: CASSYFVPFLGGGYTF. The CDR3 DNA is TGTGCCAGCAGTTACTTCGTCCCTTTCCTGGGGGGTGGCTACACCTTC. The chain uses TRBV6-5 and TRBJ1-2, with D possibly being TRBD1 (5 bases). Germline assignment: CDR1 MNHEY and CDR2 SVGAGI. This CDR3 is built from 16 residues. V was clipped by 1 base and J by 7 bases, with 19 bases between them.

This chain connects TRBV5-1 to TRBJ2-6; TRBD2 is a possible D gene (6 bases). The V gene's germline CDR1 is SGHRS and CDR2 YFSETQ. CDR3 size: 15 residues. Trimming took 4 bases from V and 3 from J, leaving 11 bases between them. CDR3 region: CASSPGVGGANVLTF. The CDR3 coding sequence is TGCGCCAGCAGCCCGGGGGTAGGTGGGGCCAACGTCCTGACTTTC. The full variable domain, its missing parts supplied by reference TRBV5-1 and TRBJ2-6, is KAGVTQTPRYLIKTRGQQVTLSCSPISGHRSVSWYQQTPGQGLQFLFEYFSETQRNKGNFPGRFSGRQFSNSRSEMNVSTLELGDSALYLCASSPGVGGANVLTFGAGSRLTVL.

V gene TRBV5-1 combines with J gene TRBJ2-1; 12 nucleotides agree with TRBD2. CDR1 and CDR2 from the germline V gene are SGHRS and YFSETQ. The CDR3 length is 15 residues. J gave up 8 bases and V 2 bases, and 5 bases lay outside the gene matches. Written as DNA, the CDR3 is TGCGCCAGCAGCTTACGGACTAGCGGGACGGATGAGCAGTTCTTC. Protein sequence: CASSLRTSGTDEQFF. The full variable domain, rest sourced from reference TRBV5-1 and TRBJ2-1, is KAGVTQTPRYLIKTRGQQVTLSCSPISGHRSVSWYQQTPGQGLQFLFEYFSETQRNKGNFPGRFSGRQFSNSRSEMNVSTLELGDSALYLCASSLRTSGTDEQFFGPGTRLTVL.

This clone was seen only once. The J gene is TRBJ2-1, the V gene TRBV2; 11 nucleotides line up with TRBD2. This CDR3 contains 15 residues. Germline lookup yields CDR1 SNHLY and CDR2 FYNNEI. V dropped 6 bases and J dropped 8; count of bases not matched to a gene: 9. CDR3 sequence reads: CASSASLAGGDEQFF. For the CDR3, the DNA is TGTGCCAGCAGCGCCTCCTTAGCGGGAGGGGATGAGCAGTTCTTC.

The genes are TRBV28 and TRBJ1-6; D remains ambiguous. V gave up 8 bases and J gave up 11 bases, with 19 bases separating them. There are 14 residues in the CDR3. The germline gives CDR1 MDHEN, CDR2 SYDVKM. The CDR3 DNA reads as TGTGCCAGCGTAAGCGGAATGTTATGGGCACCCCTCCACTTT. Translation gives CASVSGMLWAPLHF. Combining the CDR3 with reference TRBV28 and TRBJ1-6 gives the whole variable domain DVKVTQSSRYLVKRTGEKVFLECVQDMDHENMFWYRQDPGLGLRLIYFSYDVKMKEKGDIPEGYSVSREKKERFSLILESASTNQTSMYLCASVSGMLWAPLHFGNGTRLTVT.

The chain employs TRBV19 and TRBJ2-5, with TRBD2 matching over 7 bases. Germline loops: CDR1 LNHDA, CDR2 SQIVND (reference sequence). After removal of 6 bases from V and 4 bases from J, the junction contained 5 bases not matched to a gene. This CDR3 is built from 13 residues. CDR3 loop: CASRSSGLETQYF. As DNA, the CDR3 is TGTGCCAGTAGGTCTAGCGGACTAGAGACCCAGTACTTC. The variable domain in full, completed from reference TRBV19 and TRBJ2-5, reads DGGITQSPKYLFRKEGQNVTLSCEQNLNHDAMYWYRQDPGQGLRLIYYSQIVNDFQKGDIAEGYSVSREKKESFPLTVTSAQKNPTAFYLCASRSSGLETQYFGPGTRLLVL.

V and J are TRBV28 and TRBJ1-5, with a possible D match to TRBD1 (6 bases). The CDR3 extends over 15 amino acids. Germline values: CDR1 MDHEN, CDR2 SYDVKM. V lost 4 bases to trimming and J lost 3 bases, with 13 bases between them. CDR3: CASSSHRATNQPQHF. CDR3 DNA: TGTGCCAGCAGTTCCCACAGGGCCACCAATCAGCCCCAGCATTTT.